These T cell receptor beta chains were read from a single sample in a study of OX40 agonist ivuxolimab in advanced cancers. Here immunoSEQ multiplex PCR was the method, and the copy in TCRdb shows in-frame clones only, minus some. The data hold about 94,000 clones, with roughly 94% observed a single time. This specimen consisted of CD4+ or CD8+ T cells sorted from blood, obtained in a trial of the OX40 agonist ivuxolimab. The receptor set was obtained from an adult with an advanced solid tumor such as melanoma, head and neck, liver or kidney cancer. Both conserved end residues are part of each CDR3.

V gene,J gene,CDR3 protein
TRBV30,TRBJ1-4,CAWSGSGTENEKLFF
TRBV9,TRBJ2-7,CASSARGGYEQYF
TRBV29-1,TRBJ1-2,CSVTVNYGYTF
TRBV4-1,TRBJ2-3,CASSQERESTDTQYF
TRBV9,TRBJ1-5,CASSVGPQANQPQHF
TRBV6-5,TRBJ2-1,CASSYVGIQFF
TRBV6-6,TRBJ1-1,CASSKTGRANTEAFF
TRBV10-2,TRBJ1-2,CASSEYRQTYGYTF
TRBV28,TRBJ1-6,CASSLSNSPLHF
TRBV4-3,TRBJ1-4,CASSPRLATNEKLFF
TRBV9,TRBJ2-2,CASKEDAYTGELFF
TRBV15,TRBJ2-5,CATSRAGGGAEETQYF
TRBV9,TRBJ2-5,CASSVTVGQGFETQYF
TRBV19,TRBJ1-2,CASSILGTANYGYTF
TRBV5-6,TRBJ2-7,CASSLEQGVYEQYF
TRBV4-3,TRBJ2-7,CASSQEVRTESSYEQYF
TRBV27,TRBJ2-1,CASSSTRRVHEQFF
TRBV6-1,TRBJ1-3,CASSGRENGTGGKGTIYF
TRBV2,TRBJ1-4,CASSDFRPPKLFF
TRBV19,TRBJ1-1,CASRYGGHKAPSNTEAFF
TRBV28,TRBJ2-3,CASSSLTSGKQDTQYF
TRBV7-2,TRBJ2-7,CASSSLDRGEQYF
TRBV18,TRBJ1-1,CASSPSDRGRDTEAFF
TRBV28,TRBJ2-1,CASSSREFGYNEQFF
TRBV11-2,TRBJ1-2,CASSLALVTAVNYGYTF
TRBV5-3,TRBJ1-2,CARSLRGFGDGYTF
TRBV7-2,TRBJ1-2,CASARLRNYGYTF
TRBV5-4,TRBJ2-4,CASSLWTGGHIQYF
TRBV9,TRBJ1-5,CASSVDPGLNQPQHF
TRBV7-2,TRBJ2-1,CASSAIDYNEQFF
TRBV30,TRBJ2-7,CAWRGRWSGRSGEQYF
TRBV7-9,TRBJ2-5,CASSPGETQYF
TRBV5-5,TRBJ1-4,CASSRIGEKLFF
TRBV30,TRBJ2-5,CAWSVRGGGGGKKTQYF
TRBV12-5,TRBJ1-2,CASGSRQEGYTF
TRBV7-9,TRBJ1-1,CASSFTGGTEAFF
TRBV5-4,TRBJ2-7,CASSLGGRAPYEQYF
TRBV9,TRBJ1-3,CASSGRRSGNTIYF
TRBV7-9,TRBJ1-2,CASSLGNEGNGYTF
TRBV19,TRBJ1-2,CATKPRTNYGYTF
TRBV6-5,TRBJ2-7,CASSFHSTGDEQYF
TRBV6-6,TRBJ1-5,CASSLIQVSNQPQHF
TRBV4-3,TRBJ2-3,CASSQAYRDSRTDTQYF
TRBV6-6,TRBJ1-1,CASLTGGIAEAFF
TRBV29-1,TRBJ2-1,CSVALHENEQFF
TRBV5-1,TRBJ2-5,CASSLDRPQETQYF
TRBV7-2,TRBJ1-2,CASSFLGYGYTF
TRBV4-2,TRBJ2-3,CASSQERADTQYF